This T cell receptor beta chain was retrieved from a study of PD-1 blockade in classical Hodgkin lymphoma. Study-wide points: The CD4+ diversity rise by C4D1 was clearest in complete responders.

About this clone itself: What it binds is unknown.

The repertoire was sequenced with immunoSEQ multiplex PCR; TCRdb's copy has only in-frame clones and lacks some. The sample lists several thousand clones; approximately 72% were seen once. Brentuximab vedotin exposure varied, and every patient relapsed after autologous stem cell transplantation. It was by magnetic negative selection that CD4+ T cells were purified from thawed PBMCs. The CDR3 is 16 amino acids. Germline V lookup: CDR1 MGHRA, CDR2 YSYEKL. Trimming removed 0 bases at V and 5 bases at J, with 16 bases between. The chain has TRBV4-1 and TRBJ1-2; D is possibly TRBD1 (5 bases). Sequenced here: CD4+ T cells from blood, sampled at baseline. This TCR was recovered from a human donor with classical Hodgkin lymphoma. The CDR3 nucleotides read TGCGCCAGCAGCCAAGATCTCTGGGGCTCGCGGTATGGCTACACCTTC. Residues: CASSQDLWGSRYGYTF.